This T cell receptor beta chain was sequenced in a study of cytomegalovirus exposure and HLA in healthy donors. This PCR relied on a set of 60 Vbeta primers and 13 Jbeta primers. Data came from immunoSEQ multiplex PCR; TCRdb stores just in-frame clones and leaves some out. The sample lists approximately 170,000 clones, 80% to 85% seen once, with approximately 1.3% in the top ten. The germline CDR1 and CDR2 sequences are SGHKS and YYEKEE (reference sequence). The CDR3 sequence is 16 residues long. J lost 1 base, V lost 0 bases, and 7 bases had no gene match. V is TRBV5-5 and J is TRBJ2-7; 7 nucleotides align to TRBD2. The sequencing sample was made of PBMCs. The sequence was obtained from a boy aged 2 to 9 in good health and CMV-seronegative. CDR3: CASSLDSSGISYEQYF. CDR3 nucleotides: TGTGCCAGCAGCTTGGATTCTAGCGGCATTTCCTACGAGCAGTACTTC. Together with reference TRBV5-5 and TRBJ2-7, the CDR3 gives the full variable domain: DAGVTQSPTHLIKTRGQQVTLRCSPISGHKSVSWYQQVLGQGPQFIFQYYEKEERGRGNFPDRFSARQFPNYSSELNVNALLLGDSALYLCASSLDSSGISYEQYFGPGTRLTVT.